Each of the 2 T cell receptor beta chains below was sequenced from the same sample in a study of blood T cell repertoires in COVID-19. Repertoires were generated with immunoSEQ multiplex PCR, while TCRdb's copy carries only in-frame clones and drops some. The top ten clones hold under 0.6% of a sample with roughly 87,000 clones, roughly 88% of them seen once. The sequencing input was peripheral blood. Receptors were obtained from a man aged 55 to 70 with acute or convalescent COVID-19.

The chain links TRBV5-1 to TRBJ1-6; D unclear. This CDR3 comprises 15 residues. Between the trimmed V and J ends, which lost 2 bases and 5 bases, there was a span of 11 bases. Germline V lookup: CDR1 SGHRS, CDR2 YFSETQ. In nucleotides, the CDR3 is TGCGCCAGCAGCTTAGTTCCGAGGGATAATTCACCCCTCCACTTT. Encoded protein: CASSLVPRDNSPLHF. Looking up the rest from reference TRBV5-1 and TRBJ1-6 gives the full variable domain: KAGVTQTPRYLIKTRGQQVTLSCSPISGHRSVSWYQQTPGQGLQFLFEYFSETQRNKGNFPGRFSGRQFSNSRSEMNVSTLELGDSALYLCASSLVPRDNSPLHFGNGTRLTVT.

The count of this clone is one. The CDR3 sequence is CASSSDIGFNSPLHF. In nucleotides, the CDR3 is TGCGCCAGCAGCTCCGATATCGGGTTTAATTCACCCCTCCACTTT. The chain joins TRBV5-1 to TRBJ1-6; D uncertain. There are 15 residues in the CDR3. From germline, CDR1 is SGHRS and CDR2 YFSETQ. V dropped 3 bases and J dropped 6 bases, with 13 bases sitting between them.